The 4 T cell receptor beta chains listed next were all sequenced from one sample in a study of technical replicates of blood from several donors. Method: immunoSEQ multiplex PCR; TCRdb's copy keeps in-frame clones and lacks some. This sample has tens of thousands of clones, with 85% to 95% found just once. Sequenced material: T cells isolated from PBMCs. The receptors originated from a human donor in good health.

This chain links TRBV2 with TRBJ2-2, with D uncertain. The germline CDR1 and CDR2 sequences are SNHLY and FYNNEI. V was clipped by 5 bases and J by 6 bases, with 10 bases between them. CDR3 length: 13 amino acids. CDR3 protein: CASSSSSSGELFF. The CDR3 bases are TGTGCCAGCAGTTCGAGTTCGTCCGGGGAGCTGTTTTTT.

The chain combines TRBV11-2 with TRBJ2-1; 12 bases match TRBD2. The germline gives CDR1 SGHAT, CDR2 FQNNGV. The ends lost 4 bases at V and 3 bases at J; junction bases unmatched: 1. The CDR3 length is 15 residues. The CDR3 DNA sequence: TGTGCCAGCAGCTGGACTAGCGGGGACTACAATGAGCAGTTCTTC. It is translated as CASSWTSGDYNEQFF.

The chain employs TRBV10-3 and TRBJ1-6, with TRBD1 matching over 10 bases. Germline CDR1 ENHRY, CDR2 SYGVKD. The trim removed 6 bases at V and 6 bases at J, leaving 2 bases unmatched. CDR3 size: 14 residues. CDR3 sequence reads: CAIRGDRGNSPLHF. CDR3 in DNA: TGTGCCATCAGGGGGGACAGGGGTAATTCACCCCTCCACTTT.

The V call is TRBV27, the J call TRBJ1-2; 9 nucleotides agree with TRBD1. The CDR3 has 16 residues. Germline assignment: CDR1 MNHEY and CDR2 SMNVEV (reference sequence). V lost 2 bases, J lost 6 bases, and 10 bases stayed unmatched. The CDR3 DNA sequence: TGTGCCAGCAGTTTAGGGACAGGGCCGGGGGTGGATGGCTACACCTTC. It specifies CASSLGTGPGVDGYTF.